This is a list of T cell receptor beta chains from one sample in a study of T cells after yellow fever vaccination. TCRdb called the 5' RACE reads again in MiXCR, with one record for every CDR3 protein. The sample consists of 200,000 to 300,000 distinct CDR3 sequences, approximately 3.5% of them appearing once. This sample comprised PBMCs, obtained 15 days after the yellow fever booster vaccination. The receptor source for this set is a man aged 18 to 35 who received the YFV17D yellow fever vaccine. Both conserved end residues are trimmed from each CDR3. Clone size, where shown, is once, few, many, or a class for clones that have expanded.

v_gene	abundance	CDR3aa
TRBV7-9	many	ASSLETGALYEQY
TRBV19	many	ATSGDGSTNEKLF
TRBV7-9	many	ASSLQGQINEKLF
TRBV11-2	NA	ASSLTGQNNNEQF
TRBV30	many	AWSVTEETQY
TRBV2	many	ASSVTAGEETQY
TRBV7-2	many	ASSLGRRGYT
TRBV27	many	ASSSYAWRAGVSDTQY
TRBV12-3/TRBV12-4	many	ASSSATDNTEAF
TRBV7-3	many	ASSAQVSASPLH
TRBV12-3/TRBV12-4	NA	ASSLVLSYGYT
TRBV19	NA	ASMEDRGRQGREGEAF
TRBV20-1	many	SARQGAYQPQH
TRBV7-2	many	ASSDYSGVSDFYYSNQPQH
TRBV4-1	many	ASSQENWDYGYT
TRBV24-1	many	ATSASDQPQH
TRBV7-9	NA	ASSFYRPPAGALTDTQY
TRBV27	many	ASRRLQTGGLNEKLF
TRBV5-1	many	ASSLSASADYYNEQF
TRBV5-4	few	ASSLDVTGTQY
TRBV20-1	few	SAPDRSGNNEQF
TRBV18	NA	ASSPGRDTSGYT
TRBV20-1	many	SARGRGPPLH
TRBV19	many	ASSNDRVTQY
TRBV14	many	ASSQEGRGTYEQY
TRBV28	many	ASSFPGMAGETQY
TRBV20-1	many	SAYDRGLGEQF
TRBV6-2/TRBV6-3	many	ATTRGGTGANVLT
TRBV11-2	many	ASSSMTGGNEQF